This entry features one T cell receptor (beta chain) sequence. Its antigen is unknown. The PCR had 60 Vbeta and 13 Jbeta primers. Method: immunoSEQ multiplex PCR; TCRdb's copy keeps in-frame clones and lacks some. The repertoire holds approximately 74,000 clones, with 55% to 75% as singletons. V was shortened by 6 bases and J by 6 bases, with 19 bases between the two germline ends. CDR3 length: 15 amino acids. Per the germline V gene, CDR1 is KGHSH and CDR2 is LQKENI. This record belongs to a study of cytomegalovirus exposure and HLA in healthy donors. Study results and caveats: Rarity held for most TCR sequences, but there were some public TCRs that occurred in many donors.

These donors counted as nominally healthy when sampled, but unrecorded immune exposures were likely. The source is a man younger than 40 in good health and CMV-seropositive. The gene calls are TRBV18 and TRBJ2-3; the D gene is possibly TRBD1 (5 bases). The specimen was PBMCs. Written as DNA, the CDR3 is TGTGCCAGCTCCTTGAACCAAGGGGCGCGTGATACGCAGTATTTT. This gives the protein CASSLNQGARDTQYF.